The sequence of this T cell receptor (beta chain) was determined in a study of cytomegalovirus exposure and HLA in healthy donors. Comment on this clone: The antigen remains unidentified.

The primer mix had 60 Vbeta and 13 Jbeta primers. Method: immunoSEQ multiplex PCR; TCRdb's copy keeps in-frame clones and lacks some. The table lists about 180,000 clones, approximately 80% of them singletons. Findings of the study overall: Later on, an analysis found that several of the most significant clusters appeared to be linked to common viral pathogens, which included parvovirus B19. Researchers reportedly found TCR beta sequences accurately predicted most subjects' HLA-A and HLA-B alleles.

The clonotype originates from a woman between 45 and 65 years old in good health and CMV-seronegative. Sequenced sample: PBMCs.

CDR3 nucleotide sequence: TGTGCCAGCAGCCCCACAGGGTCCGAGCAGTACTTC. Translation gives CASSPTGSEQYF. The chain links TRBV13 to TRBJ2-7, with a possible D match to TRBD1 (6 bases). The germline gives CDR1 PRHDT, CDR2 FYEKMQ (reference sequence). Trimming removed 5 bases at V and 6 bases at J, with 11 bases between. The length of the CDR3 is 12 residues.